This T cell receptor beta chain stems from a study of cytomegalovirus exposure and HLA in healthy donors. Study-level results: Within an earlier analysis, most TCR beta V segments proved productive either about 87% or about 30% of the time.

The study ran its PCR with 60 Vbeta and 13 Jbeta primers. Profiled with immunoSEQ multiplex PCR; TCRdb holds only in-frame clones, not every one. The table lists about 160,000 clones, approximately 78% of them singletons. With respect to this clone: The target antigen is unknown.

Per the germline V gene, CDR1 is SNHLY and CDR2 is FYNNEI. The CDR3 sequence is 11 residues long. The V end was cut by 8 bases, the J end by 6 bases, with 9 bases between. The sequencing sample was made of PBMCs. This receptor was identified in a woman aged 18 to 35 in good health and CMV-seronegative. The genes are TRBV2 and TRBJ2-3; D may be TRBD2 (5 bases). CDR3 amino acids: CASPGGDTQYF. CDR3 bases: TGTGCCAGCCCTGGAGGCGATACGCAGTATTTT. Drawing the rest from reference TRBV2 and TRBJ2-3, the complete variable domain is EPEVTQTPSHQVTQMGQEVILRCVPISNHLYFYWYRQILGQKVEFLVSFYNNEISEKSEIFDDQFSVERPDGSNFTLKIRSTKLEDSAMYFCASPGGDTQYFGPGTRLTVL.